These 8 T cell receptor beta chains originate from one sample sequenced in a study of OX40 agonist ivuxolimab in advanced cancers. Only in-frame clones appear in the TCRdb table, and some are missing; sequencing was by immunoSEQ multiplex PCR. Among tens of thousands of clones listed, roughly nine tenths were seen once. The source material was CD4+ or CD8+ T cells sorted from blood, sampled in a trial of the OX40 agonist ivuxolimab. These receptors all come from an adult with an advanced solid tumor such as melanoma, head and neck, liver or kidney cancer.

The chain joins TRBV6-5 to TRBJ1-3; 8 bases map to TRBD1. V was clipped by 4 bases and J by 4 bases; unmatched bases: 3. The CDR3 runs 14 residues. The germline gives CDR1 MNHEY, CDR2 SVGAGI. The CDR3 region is CASSSTGDGNTIYF. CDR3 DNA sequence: TGTGCCAGCAGTTCGACAGGGGACGGAAACACCATATATTTT.

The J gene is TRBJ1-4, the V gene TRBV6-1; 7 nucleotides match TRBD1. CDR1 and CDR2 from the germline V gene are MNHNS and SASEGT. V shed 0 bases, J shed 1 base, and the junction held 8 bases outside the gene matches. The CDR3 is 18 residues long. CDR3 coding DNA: TGTGCCAGCAGTGAAGCCATCTGGCAGGGGGAAACTAATGAAAAACTGTTTTTT. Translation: CASSEAIWQGETNEKLFF.

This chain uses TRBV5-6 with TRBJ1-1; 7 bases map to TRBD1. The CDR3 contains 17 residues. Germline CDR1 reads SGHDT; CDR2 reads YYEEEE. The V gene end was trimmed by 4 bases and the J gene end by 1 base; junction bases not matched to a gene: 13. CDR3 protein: CASSRDSLGPSNTEAFF. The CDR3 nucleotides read TGTGCCAGCAGCCGGGACAGCCTAGGCCCATCGAACACTGAAGCTTTCTTT.

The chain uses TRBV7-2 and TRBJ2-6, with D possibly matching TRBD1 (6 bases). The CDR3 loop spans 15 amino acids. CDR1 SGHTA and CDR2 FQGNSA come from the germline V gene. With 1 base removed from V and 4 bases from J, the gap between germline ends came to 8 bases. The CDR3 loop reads CASSLGGPGANVLTF. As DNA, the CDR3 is TGTGCCAGCAGCTTAGGGGGGCCCGGGGCCAACGTCCTGACTTTC.

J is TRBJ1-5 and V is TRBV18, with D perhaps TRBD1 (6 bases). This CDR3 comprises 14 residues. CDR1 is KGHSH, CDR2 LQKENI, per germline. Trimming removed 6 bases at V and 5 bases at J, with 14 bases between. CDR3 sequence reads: CASSSQGGDQPQHF. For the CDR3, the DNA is TGTGCCAGCTCTTCACAGGGTGGGGATCAGCCCCAGCATTTT.

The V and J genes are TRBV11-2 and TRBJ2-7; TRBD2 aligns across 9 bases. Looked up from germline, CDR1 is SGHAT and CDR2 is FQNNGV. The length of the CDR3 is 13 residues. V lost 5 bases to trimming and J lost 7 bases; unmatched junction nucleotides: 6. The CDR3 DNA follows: TGTGCCAGCAGCCCCGGGACTAGCCGGGAGCAGTACTTC. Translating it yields CASSPGTSREQYF.

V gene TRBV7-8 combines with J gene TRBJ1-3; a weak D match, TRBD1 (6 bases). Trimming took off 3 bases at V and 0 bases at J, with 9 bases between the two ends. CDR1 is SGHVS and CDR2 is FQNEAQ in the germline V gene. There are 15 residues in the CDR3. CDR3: CASSFRGLSGNTIYF. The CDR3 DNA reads TGTGCCAGCAGCTTCAGGGGACTCTCTGGAAACACCATATATTTT.

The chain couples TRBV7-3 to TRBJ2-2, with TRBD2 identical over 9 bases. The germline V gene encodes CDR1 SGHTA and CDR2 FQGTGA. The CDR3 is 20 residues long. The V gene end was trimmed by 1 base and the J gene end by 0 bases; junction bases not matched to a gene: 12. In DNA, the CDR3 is TGTGCCAGCAGCTTAAGAGCGGGGGGACCGAAACAAACGAACACCGGGGAGCTGTTTTTT. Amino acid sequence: CASSLRAGGPKQTNTGELFF.